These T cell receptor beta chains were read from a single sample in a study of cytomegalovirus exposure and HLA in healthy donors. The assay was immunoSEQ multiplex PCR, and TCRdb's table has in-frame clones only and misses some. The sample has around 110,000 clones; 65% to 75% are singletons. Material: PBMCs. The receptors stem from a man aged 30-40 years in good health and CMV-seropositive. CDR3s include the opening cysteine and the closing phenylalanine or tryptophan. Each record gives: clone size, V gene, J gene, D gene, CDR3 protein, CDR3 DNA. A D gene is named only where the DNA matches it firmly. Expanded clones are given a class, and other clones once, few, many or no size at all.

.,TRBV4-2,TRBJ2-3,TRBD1,CASSQETGITDTQYF,TGTGCCAGCAGCCAAGAGACAGGGATCACAGATACGCAGTATTTT
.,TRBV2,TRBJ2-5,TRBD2,CASSESSGGGVAQYF,TGTGCCAGCAGTGAATCTAGCGGGGGGGGAGTGGCCCAGTACTTC
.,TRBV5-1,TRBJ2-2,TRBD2,CASSLSGGNTGELFF,TGCGCCAGCAGCTTAAGCGGGGGGAACACCGGGGAGCTGTTTTTT
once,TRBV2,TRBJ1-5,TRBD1,CASSLGQGDQPQHF,TGTGCCAGCAGCCTGGGACAGGGGGATCAGCCCCAGCATTTT
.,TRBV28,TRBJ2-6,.,CASSFFGSGANVLTF,TGTGCCAGCAGTTTCTTCGGCTCTGGGGCCAACGTCCTGACTTTC
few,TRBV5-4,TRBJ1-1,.,CASSPIGTEAFF,TGTGCCAGCAGCCCGATCGGCACTGAAGCTTTCTTT
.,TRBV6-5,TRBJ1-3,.,CASTQGSGNTIYF,TGTGCCAGCACCCAGGGTTCGGGAAACACCATATATTTT
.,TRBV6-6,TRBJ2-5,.,CASSYKETQYF,TGTGCCAGCAGCTATAAAGAGACCCAGTACTTC
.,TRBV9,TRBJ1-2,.,CASSVGLEAPYGYTF,TGTGCCAGCAGCGTAGGGCTGGAGGCCCCCTATGGCTACACCTTC
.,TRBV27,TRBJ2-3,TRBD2,CASSGSGGARDTQYF,TGTGCCAGCAGTGGGAGCGGGGGGGCCCGTGATACGCAGTATTTT
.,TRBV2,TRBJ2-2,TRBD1,CASRGTGNTGELFF,TGTGCCAGCAGGGGGACAGGGAATACCGGGGAGCTGTTTTTT
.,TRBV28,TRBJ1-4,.,CASSSSGRNEKLFF,TGTGCCAGCAGTTCGTCCGGTCGTAATGAAAAACTGTTTTTT
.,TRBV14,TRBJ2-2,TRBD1,CASSQVWDRGLGTGELFF,TGTGCCAGCAGCCAAGTGTGGGACAGGGGGCTTGGCACCGGGGAGCTGTTTTTT
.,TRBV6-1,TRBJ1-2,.,CASRIQGPNGYPF,TGTGCCAGCAGGATACAGGGACCAAATGGCTACCCCTTC
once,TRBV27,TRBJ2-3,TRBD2,CASSSGLAKDTQYF,TGTGCCAGCAGTTCTGGACTAGCAAAAGATACGCAGTATTTT
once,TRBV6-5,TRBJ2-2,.,CASSENRATGELFF,TGTGCCAGCAGTGAAAACAGGGCCACCGGGGAGCTGTTTTTT
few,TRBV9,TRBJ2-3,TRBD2,CASSPQPTSGGDTQYF,TGTGCCAGCAGCCCCCAGCCAACTAGCGGGGGGGATACGCAGTATTTT
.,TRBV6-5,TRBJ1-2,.,CASSYSQGPLYGYTF,TGTGCCAGCAGTTACTCGCAGGGCCCCCTCTATGGCTACACCTTC
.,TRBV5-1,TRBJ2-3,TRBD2,CASSSQRGGRADTQYF,TGCGCCAGCAGCTCCCAGCGGGGGGGCCGGGCAGATACGCAGTATTTT
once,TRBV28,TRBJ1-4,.,CASSPALGREKLFF,TGTGCCAGCAGCCCGGCCTTGGGGAGGGAAAAACTGTTTTTT
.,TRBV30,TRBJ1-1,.,CAWEAGGNTEAFF,TGTGCCTGGGAAGCGGGCGGCAACACTGAAGCTTTCTTT
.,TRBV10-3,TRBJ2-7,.,CAISPDWAYEQYF,TGTGCCATCAGTCCGGACTGGGCCTACGAGCAGTACTTC
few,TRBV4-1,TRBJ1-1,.,CASSQGDRLNTEAFF,TGCGCCAGCAGCCAAGGTGACAGACTGAACACTGAAGCTTTCTTT
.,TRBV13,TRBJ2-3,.,CASSLGLGGGEQYNTDTQYF,TGTGCCAGCAGCTTAGGTTTGGGGGGGGGCGAACAATACAACACAGATACGCAGTATTTT
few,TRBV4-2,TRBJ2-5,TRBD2,CASSLTSGAETQYF,TGTGCCAGCAGCCTTACTAGCGGGGCCGAGACCCAGTACTTC
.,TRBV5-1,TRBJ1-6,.,CASSLNFRGGSPLHF,TGCGCCAGCAGCTTGAATTTCAGGGGCGGATCACCCCTCCACTTT
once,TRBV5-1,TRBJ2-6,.,CASSARGSGANVLTF,TGCGCCAGCAGCGCTCGGGGCTCTGGGGCCAACGTCCTGACTTTC
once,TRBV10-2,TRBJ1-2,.,CASSEAGIRGSPYGYTF,TGCGCCAGCAGTGAGGCTGGTATCAGGGGTTCTCCTTATGGCTACACCTTC
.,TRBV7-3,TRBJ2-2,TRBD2,CASSPWAGGVNTGELFF,TGTGCCAGCAGCCCTTGGGCGGGGGGCGTGAACACCGGGGAGCTGTTTTTT
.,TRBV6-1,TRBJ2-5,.,CASSGQGGETQYF,TGTGCCAGCAGTGGGCAGGGCGGAGAGACCCAGTACTTC
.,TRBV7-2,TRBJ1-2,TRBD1,CASSLVGGQSSNYGYTF,TGTGCCAGCAGCTTAGTTGGGGGACAGTCTTCTAACTATGGCTACACCTTC
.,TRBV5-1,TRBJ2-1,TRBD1,CASSLEAGGNNEQFF,TGCGCCAGCAGCTTGGAGGCAGGGGGCAACAATGAGCAGTTCTTC
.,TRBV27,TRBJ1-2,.,CASSLTGPGGYTF,TGTGCCAGCAGTTTAACAGGCCCGGGTGGCTACACCTTC